The text below deals with one TCR beta chain. The data derive from a study of T cell responses to AZD1222 COVID-19 vaccine. The CDR3 is made up of 15 amino acids. The germline CDR1 and CDR2 sequences are SNHLY and FYNNEI. Trimming took off 3 bases at V and 5 bases at J, with 16 bases between the two ends. Only in-frame clones appear in the TCRdb table, and some are missing; sequencing was by immunoSEQ multiplex PCR. The data contain 90,000 to 120,000 clones, 91% of them seen just once; the ten biggest clones take up about 20%. Sample: peripheral blood, taken on day 0 of AZD1222 vaccination. The sequence was collected from an adult in good health. The chain employs TRBV2 and TRBJ1-1; D gene uncertain. The CDR3 spells CASSEGFYGDTEAFF. CDR3 DNA: TGTGCCAGCAGTGAGGGGTTTTATGGGGATACTGAAGCTTTCTTT.